This T cell receptor (beta chain) was sequenced in a study of T cell responses to AZD1222 COVID-19 vaccine. Study details: Pooling was applied to second doses at about 4 or about 12 weeks.

Findings and limits, study-wide: Spike-spanning, vaccine-associated CD4 TCRs were dominant at 160-218 and 743-854. Clonal diversity was possibly underestimated, and the donors were mostly white British, with more females.

Repertoires were generated with immunoSEQ multiplex PCR, while TCRdb's copy carries only in-frame clones and drops some. The sample holds about 85,000 clones; 86% are singletons and the top ten take 7%. This CDR3 has 15 amino acids. The V end lost 4 bases, the J end lost 7 bases, and 17 bases lay between the germline ends. The germline V gene encodes CDR1 MDHEN and CDR2 SYDVKM. Comments on this clone: The antigen remains undetermined.

The sequence came from an adult in good health. The source was peripheral blood, collected on day 0 of AZD1222 vaccination. The chain is built from TRBV28 and TRBJ2-1; perhaps TRBD2 as D (6 bases). The CDR3 loop is CASSWEVGRGNEQFF. CDR3 DNA sequence: TGTGCCAGCAGTTGGGAGGTCGGACGAGGGAATGAGCAGTTCTTC.